Below, one T cell receptor beta chain is given with its context. One junction end disagrees with the germline gene, perhaps due to a read error. The data were obtained in a study of cytomegalovirus exposure and HLA in healthy donors. The germline V gene encodes CDR1 GTSNPN and CDR2 SVGIG (reference sequence). This CDR3 region has 15 residues. Primers included in the PCR were 60 Vbeta and 13 Jbeta primers. Assay used: immunoSEQ multiplex PCR; TCRdb lists only in-frame clones, some missing. This table has roughly 170,000 clones, around 84% appearing once. Input material: PBMCs. The rearrangement joins TRBV30 to TRBJ1-3; TRBD1 might be the D (5 bases). The receptor's source is a girl aged 2-15 years in good health and CMV-seropositive. The CDR3 loop reads CAWKIQGGSGNTVYF. CDR3 bases: TGTGCCTGGAAAATTCAGGGAGGTTCTGGAAACACCGTATATTTT.